This is a list of T cell receptor beta chains from one sample in a study of blood T cell repertoires in COVID-19. Repertoires were generated with immunoSEQ multiplex PCR, while TCRdb's copy carries only in-frame clones and drops some. In the table there are some 250,000 clones, 82% of which are singletons. Sequenced sample: peripheral blood. Receptor source: a woman between 18 and 30 years old with acute or convalescent COVID-19. The CDR3 runs from the conserved cysteine through the conserved F or W. A D gene is named only where the DNA matches it firmly. Clone size appears in some rows only: once, few, many, or a class for an expanded clone.

TRBV2,TRBD2,TRBJ2-2,NA,TGTGCCAGCAGTCCGACTAGCGGGAGCCCCACCGGGGAGCTGTTTTTT,CASSPTSGSPTGELFF
TRBV5-1,TRBD2,TRBJ2-3,NA,TGCGCCAGCAGCTTGGCTGGACTAGCGGGAGGCCTGAGCACAGATACGCAGTATTTT,CASSLAGLAGGLSTDTQYF
TRBV7-8,NA,TRBJ2-5,NA,TGTGCCAGCAGCTGGCGGGACCTCCAAGAGACCCAGTACTTC,CASSWRDLQETQYF
TRBV7-2,TRBD2,TRBJ2-7,once,TGTGCCAGCAGCCCTCCGGGACTAGCGGGGTTTGGCCCCTACGAGCAGTACTTC,CASSPPGLAGFGPYEQYF
TRBV5-1,TRBD2,TRBJ2-1,few,TGCGCCAGCAGCTTGGTGTCTGTGCGGGAGGCCTCTTACAATGAGCAGTTCTTC,CASSLVSVREASYNEQFF
TRBV9,TRBD2,TRBJ2-1,NA,TGTGCCAGCAGCGTAGCCTCGACTAGCGGGAACAATGAGCAGTTCTTC,CASSVASTSGNNEQFF
TRBV6-2/TRBV6-3,TRBD2,TRBJ2-2,NA,TGTGCCAGCAGTGGGGGACTAGCGGGGAGCACCGGGGAGCTGTTTTTT,CASSGGLAGSTGELFF
TRBV7-9,NA,TRBJ1-1,NA,TGTGCCAGCAGCTTAGCGGGGACAAAAAACACTGAAGCTTTCTTT,CASSLAGTKNTEAFF
TRBV10-3,NA,TRBJ2-7,NA,TGTGCCATCAGTGAGCAGTCGGGACTCCAGGAGCAGTACTTC,CAISEQSGLQEQYF
TRBV14,NA,TRBJ2-3,NA,TGTGCCAGCAGCCAAGTTACATCCGGGACTGCGCAGTATTTT,CASSQVTSGTAQYF
TRBV6-4,TRBD2,TRBJ2-3,NA,TGTGCCAGCAGTTGGACTAGCGGGAGCACAGATACGCAGTATTTT,CASSWTSGSTDTQYF
TRBV5-6,NA,TRBJ2-7,NA,TGTGCCAGCAGCTTGCTCGGAACAGGAACCTACGAGCAGTACTTC,CASSLLGTGTYEQYF
TRBV28,NA,TRBJ2-3,NA,TGTGCCAGCAGTTTATTAGCCGGAGGAAGGGTGATCGGAGATACGCAGTATTTT,CASSLLAGGRVIGDTQYF
TRBV5-1,TRBD1,TRBJ1-4,NA,TGCGCCAGCAGCGTCCCGGGACAGGGTGGTGAAAAACTGTTTTTT,CASSVPGQGGEKLFF
TRBV7-3,NA,TRBJ2-1,NA,TGTGCCAGCAGTCCCCCGGGGGGCCCCGACAATGAGCAGTTCTTC,CASSPPGGPDNEQFF
TRBV9,NA,TRBJ1-2,few,TGTGCCAGCAGCGTAGGGGAGGCTGGACTCTATGGCTACACCTTC,CASSVGEAGLYGYTF
TRBV7-2,NA,TRBJ2-7,few,TGTGCCAGCAGCTTTGAACGGGGGAGCTCCTACGAGCAGTACTTC,CASSFERGSSYEQYF
TRBV4-1,TRBD2,TRBJ2-7,few,TGCGCCAGCAGCCCGGGACTAGCGGGAGGGCCCTCCTACGAGCAGTACTTC,CASSPGLAGGPSYEQYF
TRBV30,NA,TRBJ1-1,medium-sized,TGTGCCTGGAGTCGGAGGAACACTGAAGCTTTCTTT,CAWSRRNTEAFF
TRBV24-1,TRBD1,TRBJ2-1,NA,TGTGCCACCAGTGATTTGCTGGCCTACGCGACAGGGAACTCCTACAATGAGCAGTTCTTC,CATSDLLAYATGNSYNEQFF
TRBV7-9,NA,TRBJ1-1,few,TGTGCCAGCAGCCCAGAATCAGGGCTGGGGACTGAAGCTTTCTTT,CASSPESGLGTEAFF
TRBV5-1,NA,TRBJ2-1,NA,TGCGCCAGCAGCTTGACTAGTCCCCCCAATGAGCAGTTCTTC,CASSLTSPPNEQFF
TRBV7-6,NA,TRBJ1-6,NA,TGTGCCAGCAGCTTAGGGGTCCAGGGTCCAAATTCACCCCTCCACTTT,CASSLGVQGPNSPLHF
TRBV27,NA,TRBJ1-4,NA,TGTGCCAGCAGTTTGCGGGGGACTAATGAAAAACTGTTTTTT,CASSLRGTNEKLFF
TRBV27,TRBD2,TRBJ2-5,once,TGTGCCAGCAGTTTATCGGTGGGACTAACTCAAGAGACCCAGTACTTC,CASSLSVGLTQETQYF
TRBV7-9,TRBD2,TRBJ2-1,NA,TGTGCCAGCAGCGCAGGACAGGCACCTAGCGGGAGCTCCTACAATGAGCAGTTCTTC,CASSAGQAPSGSSYNEQFF
TRBV3-1/TRBV3-2,TRBD2,TRBJ2-1,NA,TGTGCCAGCAGCCGTGGACTAGCGGGAGACAATGAGCAGTTCTTC,CASSRGLAGDNEQFF
TRBV6-7,TRBD1,TRBJ2-5,NA,TGTGCGGCTGTTACGGACAGGGTCAACCTAGCCAGGCAAGAGACCCAGTACTTC,CAAVTDRVNLARQETQYF
TRBV3-1/TRBV3-2,TRBD2,TRBJ2-1,NA,TGTGCCAGCAGCCAGCAAACTAGCGGGAAGCAGTTCTTC,CASSQQTSGKQFF
TRBV13,NA,TRBJ2-7,NA,TGTGCCAGCAGCTTAGGACAGGGTCGGTACGAGCAGTACTTC,CASSLGQGRYEQYF
TRBV28,NA,TRBJ1-4,few,TGTGCCAGCGGCACCGGGACTGCACCCCAAAATGAAAAACTGTTTTTT,CASGTGTAPQNEKLFF
TRBV29-1,NA,TRBJ2-2,NA,TGCAGCGTGGGGGCCCGGGGGGAGTACACCGGGGAGCTGTTTTTT,CSVGARGEYTGELFF